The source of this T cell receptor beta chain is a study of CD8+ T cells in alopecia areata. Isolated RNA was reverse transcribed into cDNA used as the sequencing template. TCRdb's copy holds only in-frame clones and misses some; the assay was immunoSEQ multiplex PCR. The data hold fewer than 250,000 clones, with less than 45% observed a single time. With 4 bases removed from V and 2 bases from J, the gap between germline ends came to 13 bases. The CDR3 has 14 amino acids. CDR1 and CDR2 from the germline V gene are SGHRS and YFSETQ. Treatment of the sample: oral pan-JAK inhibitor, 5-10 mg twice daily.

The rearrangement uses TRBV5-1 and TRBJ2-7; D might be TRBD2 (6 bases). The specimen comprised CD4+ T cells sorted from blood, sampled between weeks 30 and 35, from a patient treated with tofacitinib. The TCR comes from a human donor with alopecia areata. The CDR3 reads CASSNLGRTYEQYF. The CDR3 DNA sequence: TGCGCCAGCAGCAACCTTGGGAGGACCTACGAGCAGTACTTC.